These 25 T cell receptor beta chains share one sample of origin, sequenced in a study of blood T cell repertoires in COVID-19. TCRdb's copy holds only in-frame clones and misses some; the assay was immunoSEQ multiplex PCR. Among 300,000 to 350,000 clones listed, approximately 90% were seen once. The specimen sequenced was peripheral blood. These receptors came from a woman aged 18-29 years who had recovered from COVID-19.

This chain joins TRBV3-1 (or the pseudogene TRBV3-2) and TRBJ2-3; D is unresolved. V shed 1 base and J shed 2 bases, with 28 bases lying between them. The CDR3 runs 21 residues. CDR1 and CDR2 (germline): LGHDT, YNNKEL (reference sequence). CDR3 DNA sequence: TGTGCCAGCAGCCAAGGAAGGAAGACCATTCTGACTCAGCCTTTCACAGATACGCAGTATTTT. The encoded protein is CASSQGRKTILTQPFTDTQYF.

J is TRBJ2-1 and V is TRBV19, with 7 bases that match TRBD2. The junction had 14 bases not matched to a gene; V was cut back by 1 base and J by 8 bases. Germline V CDR1 and CDR2: LNHDA, SQIVND (reference sequence). The length of the CDR3 is 17 residues. CDR3 sequence (DNA): TGTGCCAGTAGTATAGCTCCACTAGCGCTTAATGCCCATGAGCAGTTCTTC. Translation gives CASSIAPLALNAHEQFF.

This chain uses TRBV3-1 (or the pseudogene TRBV3-2) with TRBJ2-5; D not resolved. This CDR3 region has 13 residues. V was cut by 5 bases and J by 3 bases, with 10 bases left in between. CDR1 is LGHDT and CDR2 is YNNKEL in the germline V gene (reference sequence). The CDR3 reads CASSTRVEETQYF. The CDR3, as DNA: TGTGCCAGCAGCACCCGGGTCGAAGAGACCCAGTACTTC.

V gene TRBV6-2 or TRBV6-3 combines with J gene TRBJ2-3, with 10 bases that match TRBD2. Trimming took 5 bases from V and 1 from J; bases not matched to a gene: 6. CDR1 and CDR2 from the germline V gene are MNHEY and SVGEGT. The CDR3 is 16 residues long. This chain's CDR3 is CASSARGLARTDTQYF. CDR3 in DNA: TGTGCCAGCAGTGCCAGGGGACTAGCGCGCACAGATACGCAGTATTTT.

The count of this clone is one. The chain joins TRBV7-9 to TRBJ2-1; 11 bases fit TRBD2. Germline V lookup: CDR1 SEHNR, CDR2 FQNEAQ (reference sequence). The CDR3 runs 16 residues. J gave up 4 bases and V 3 bases, and 5 bases lay outside the gene matches. The CDR3 loop is CASSLIAGGGYNEQFF. Written as DNA, the CDR3 is TGTGCCAGCAGCTTGATAGCGGGAGGGGGGTACAATGAGCAGTTCTTC.

V is TRBV6-2 or TRBV6-3 and J is TRBJ2-7, with D possibly TRBD1 on 5 matching bases. CDR3 length: 13 residues. Trimming cost V 5 bases and J 3 bases, with 11 bases left between them. Per germline, CDR1 MNHEY and CDR2 SVGEGT. The CDR3: CASSRGKGYEQYV. As DNA, the CDR3 is TGTGCCAGCAGTAGGGGAAAGGGCTACGAGCAGTACGTC.

This rearrangement joins TRBV5-6 to TRBJ2-7; weak D call: TRBD1 (6 bases). The germline V gene encodes CDR1 SGHDT and CDR2 YYEEEE. Trimming took off 5 bases at V and 2 bases at J, with 14 bases between the two ends. The CDR3 is made up of 14 amino acids. The CDR3 region is CASRETGTTYEQYV. For the CDR3, the DNA is TGTGCCAGCAGAGAAACCGGGACAACCTACGAGCAGTACGTC.

This chain links TRBV2 with TRBJ2-3; 10 nucleotides match TRBD2. The CDR3 contains 16 residues. After removal of 1 base from V and 6 bases from J, the junction contained 7 bases not matched to a gene. Germline-derived CDR1 and CDR2 are SNHLY and FYNNEI. CDR3 loop: CASSEGGLAGVDTQYF. CDR3 in DNA: TGTGCCAGCAGTGAAGGTGGGCTAGCGGGAGTGGATACGCAGTATTTT.

This chain joins TRBV6-6 and TRBJ1-4; TRBD1 matches 9 bases. There are 15 residues in the CDR3. Trimming at V came to 5 bases and at J to 5 bases, leaving 6 bases not matched to a gene. Germline V CDR1 and CDR2: MNHNY, SVGAGI (reference sequence). This CDR3 reads CASSRQGGSNEKLFF. CDR3 DNA sequence: TGTGCCAGCAGTCGACAGGGGGGATCGAATGAAAAACTGTTTTTT.

This chain links TRBV3-1 (or the pseudogene TRBV3-2) with TRBJ2-1, with D tentatively TRBD2 (6 bases). The V end was cut by 4 bases, the J end by 8 bases, with 15 bases between. From germline, CDR1 is LGHDT and CDR2 YNNKEL (reference sequence). The length of the CDR3 is 14 residues. CDR3 DNA: TGTGCCAGCAGCCTTGAGGGAGGCTCGGATGAGCAGTTCTTC. This translates into CASSLEGGSDEQFF.

The chain has TRBV15 and TRBJ1-5; 11 nucleotides agree with TRBD1. J gave up 5 bases and V 1 base, and 4 bases lay outside the gene matches. The CDR3 consists of 16 residues. Germline V gives CDR1 LNHNV, CDR2 YYDKDF (reference sequence). The CDR3, as DNA: TGTGCCACCAGCAGAGGTAGGACAGGGGGCCATCAGCCCCAGCATTTT. Translating it yields CATSRGRTGGHQPQHF.

The V gene is TRBV5-6, the J gene TRBJ1-1; D remains unclear. The ends were cut back, 1 base at V and 0 bases at J, with 10 bases in the middle. This CDR3 has 15 amino acids. CDR1 and CDR2 (germline): SGHDT, YYEEEE. The DNA for the CDR3 is TGTGCCAGCAGCTTGCCTTCACAGATGAACACTGAAGCTTTCTTT. It codes for CASSLPSQMNTEAFF. Supplemented by reference TRBV5-6 and TRBJ1-1, the full variable domain reads DAGVTQSPTHLIKTRGQQVTLRCSPKSGHDTVSWYQQALGQGPQFIFQYYEEEERQRGNFPDRFSGHQFPNYSSELNVNALLLGDSALYLCASSLPSQMNTEAFFGQGTRLTVV.

The J gene is TRBJ2-2, the V gene TRBV5-1, with 11 bases fitting TRBD2. Per the germline V gene, CDR1 is SGHRS and CDR2 is YFSETQ. This CDR3 is 15 amino acids long. The ends lost 4 bases at V and 1 base at J; junction bases unmatched: 0. In DNA, the CDR3 is TGCGCCAGCAGCGGACTAGCGGGGAACACCGGGGAGCTGTTTTTT. As protein: CASSGLAGNTGELFF. Using reference TRBV5-1 and TRBJ2-2 for the parts outside the CDR3, the full variable domain is KAGVTQTPRYLIKTRGQQVTLSCSPISGHRSVSWYQQTPGQGLQFLFEYFSETQRNKGNFPGRFSGRQFSNSRSEMNVSTLELGDSALYLCASSGLAGNTGELFFGEGSRLTVL.

A single count supports this clone. The gene calls are TRBV9 and TRBJ2-3; 9 bases fit TRBD1. This CDR3 contains 16 residues. Trimming cost V 4 bases and J 3 bases; bases outside gene matches: 9. Germline V gene sequence: CDR1 SGDLS, CDR2 YYNGEE. Here the CDR3 DNA reads TGTGCCAGCAGCCCCACCGGGACAGGGAATACAGATACGCAGTATTTT. It codes for CASSPTGTGNTDTQYF.

CDR3 sequence (DNA): TGCGCCAGCAGCTTGCAGGGTGCGAGGAATGAGCAGTTCTTC. It codes for CASSLQGARNEQFF. V and J are TRBV5-1 and TRBJ2-1; D may be TRBD1 (5 bases). Trimming pared 1 base from V and 7 bases from J, leaving 12 bases between. This CDR3 comprises 14 residues. The V gene's germline CDR1 is SGHRS and CDR2 YFSETQ.

J is TRBJ1-2 and V is TRBV7-9; D is undetermined. Germline CDR1 reads SEHNR; CDR2 reads FQNEAQ (reference sequence). V dropped 0 bases and J dropped 6 bases, with 8 bases sitting between them. The CDR3 has 13 residues. CDR3: CASSLALDNGYTF. CDR3 DNA: TGTGCCAGCAGCTTAGCTCTTGACAATGGCTACACCTTC.

The chain combines TRBV7-2 with TRBJ2-1; TRBD2 matches 8 bases. V shed 0 bases, J shed 6 bases, and the junction held 7 bases outside the gene matches. The CDR3 has 16 residues. CDR1 and CDR2 from the germline V gene are SGHTA and FQGNSA. Here the CDR3 DNA reads TGTGCCAGCAGCTTAGCGTCGCCTAGCGGGCGCAATGAGCAGTTCTTC. It codes for CASSLASPSGRNEQFF.

V gene TRBV7-6 combines with J gene TRBJ2-7, with TRBD1 matching over 9 bases. CDR3 length: 19 amino acids. J gave up 6 bases and V 5 bases, and 23 bases lay outside the gene matches. Germline V gene lookup returns CDR1 SGHVS and CDR2 FNYEAQ. CDR3 sequence reads: CASSPSIMGTGSSVGEQYV. The CDR3 region has the DNA TGTGCCAGCAGCCCCTCAATCATGGGGACAGGGTCTAGCGTGGGCGAGCAGTACGTC.

The chain joins TRBV29-1 to TRBJ1-1; D may be TRBD1 (6 bases). This CDR3 contains 15 residues. V was trimmed by 6 bases and J by 3 bases, leaving 20 bases between them. Per germline, CDR1 SQVTM and CDR2 ANQGSEA. CDR3 bases: TGCAGCGTGACAAGCCCACAGGGCCTGTACACTGAAGCTTTCTTT. Translating it yields CSVTSPQGLYTEAFF. Based on the CDR3 plus reference TRBV29-1 and TRBJ1-1, the full variable domain is SAVISQKPSRDICQRGTSLTIQCQVDSQVTMMFWYRQQPGQSLTLIATANQGSEATYESGFVIDKFPISRPNLTFSTLTVSNMSPEDSSIYLCSVTSPQGLYTEAFFGQGTRLTVV.

V usage is TRBV21-1 and J usage is TRBJ2-7; the tabulated D call, TRBD2, remains unverified against the DNA. TRBV21-1 is recorded as a pseudogene. CDR3 length equals 15 residues. Here the CDR3 DNA reads TGTGCCAGCAGCAAAAGGGCTAGCGAAACCTACGAGCAGTACGTC. It yields the protein CASSKRASETYEQYV.

The V call is TRBV27, the J call TRBJ1-2; D possibly corresponds to TRBD1 (5 bases). Germline CDR1 is MNHEY and CDR2 is SMNVEV (reference sequence). This CDR3 comprises 12 residues. V was shortened by 2 bases and J by 7 bases, with 8 bases between the two germline ends. As DNA, the CDR3 is TGTGCCAGCAGTTTAACGGGGGGTGGCTACACCTTC. Residues: CASSLTGGGYTF.

The chain carries TRBV5-1 and TRBJ2-2; 11 nucleotides align to TRBD2. The length of the CDR3 is 18 residues. CDR1 is SGHRS and CDR2 is YFSETQ in the germline V gene. The V and J ends lost 2 bases and 5 bases, in that order; junction bases with no gene match: 11. This chain's CDR3 is CASSFGPSGRTGTGELFF. The CDR3 DNA reads TGCGCCAGCAGCTTTGGTCCTAGCGGGAGGACGGGAACCGGGGAGCTGTTTTTT.

The chain recombines TRBV6-2 or TRBV6-3 with TRBJ2-7; no definite D call. Germline V gene sequence: CDR1 MNHEY, CDR2 SVGEGT. The CDR3 is 12 amino acids. Trimming took 6 bases from V and 4 from J, leaving 10 bases between them. This CDR3 is CASSPESYEQYV. The CDR3 DNA is TGTGCCAGCAGCCCGGAGAGTTACGAGCAGTACGTC.

The chain uses TRBV29-1 and TRBJ2-3; 7 bases line up with TRBD2. Per the germline V gene, CDR1 is SQVTM and CDR2 is ANQGSEA. With V trimmed by 7 bases and J by 4 bases, 8 bases remained unmatched. The CDR3 is made up of 13 amino acids. CDR3 nucleotides: TGCAGCGCTGGGGGGGGAAGGGCAGATACGCAGTATTTT. Protein: CSAGGGRADTQYF.

V usage is TRBV5-4 and J usage is TRBJ2-1; 8 nucleotides align to TRBD2. V trimming: 2 bases; J trimming: 0 bases; junction bases outside the gene matches: 1. This CDR3 spans 15 amino acids. CDR1 SGHNT and CDR2 YYREEE come from the germline V gene (reference sequence). The CDR3 sequence is CASSFLAGSYNEQFF. CDR3 DNA: TGTGCCAGCAGCTTTCTAGCGGGCTCCTACAATGAGCAGTTCTTC.